The present TCR beta chain was sequenced within a study of shared clonotypes between healthy human individuals. Germline V gene lookup returns CDR1 MDHEN and CDR2 SYDVKM. CDR3 size: 17 residues. Between the trimmed V and J ends, which lost 4 bases and 2 bases, there was a span of 18 bases. Notes on this clone: No antigen is known for it.

The assay was immunoSEQ multiplex PCR, and TCRdb's table has in-frame clones only and misses some. The repertoire has millions of clones, 85% to 95% of them found once; the top ten carry about 0.39%. The study's findings and limits: How much donors shared clonotypes was expected to be affected by sequencing depth.

This rearrangement joins TRBV28 to TRBJ1-5, with no clear D. This sequence originates from a man aged 18 to 29 in good health. Some clones in this sample may be carry-over from other donors' samples. Sequenced material: naive CD4+ T cells from PBMCs. The subset was: CD45RA+ positively selected. DNA of the CDR3: TGTGCCAGCAGTTCCGTGGGGTCCGGAGTCGGCAATCAGCCCCAGCATTTT. Its protein product is CASSSVGSGVGNQPQHF.